This passage covers 18 T cell receptor beta chains from one sample sequenced in a study of T cells after yellow fever vaccination. TCRdb re-called the 5' RACE reads with MiXCR, one entry per CDR3 protein. The sample includes 300,000 to 400,000 distinct CDR3 sequences, 8.7% of them seen just once. Specimen: PBMCs, collected on the day of the first yellow fever vaccination. These receptors were obtained from a young man who received the YFV17D yellow fever vaccine.

This clonotype was picked up many times. This chain links TRBV7-9 with TRBJ2-1; 10 positions match TRBD1. The CDR3 contains 16 residues. The V gene's germline CDR1 is SEHNR and CDR2 FQNEAQ (reference sequence). V dropped 0 bases and J dropped 4; count of bases not matched to a gene: 3. In DNA, the CDR3 is TGTGCCAGCAGCTTAGCCGGGACAGGGGTTTACAATGAGCAGTTCTTC. This translates into CASSLAGTGVYNEQFF. The full variable domain, its missing parts supplied by reference TRBV7-9 and TRBJ2-1, is DTGVSQNPRHKITKRGQNVTFRCDPISEHNRLYWYRQTLGQGPEFLTYFQNEAQLEKSRLLSDRFSAERPKGSFSTLEIQRTEQGDSAMYLCASSLAGTGVYNEQFFGPGTRLTVL.

The table lists this clonotype with a few counts. The V and J genes are TRBV5-6 and TRBJ1-1, with D perhaps matching TRBD1 (6 bases). Trimming stripped 0 bases from V and 4 bases from J, with 7 bases between. This CDR3 spans 13 amino acids. CDR1 and CDR2 (germline): SGHDT, YYEEEE. Here the CDR3 DNA reads TGTGCCAGCAGCTTGGCAGGGGTCACTGAAGCTTTCTTT. It encodes CASSLAGVTEAFF.

The chain employs TRBV2 and TRBJ1-5, with no clear D. Germline assignment: CDR1 SNHLY and CDR2 FYNNEI. The CDR3 covers 16 residues. Trimming stripped 7 bases from V and 0 bases from J, with 16 bases between. CDR3 bases: TGTGCCAGCACCCTTAACCCTCCGGGTAGCAATCAGCCCCAGCATTTT. Translation gives CASTLNPPGSNQPQHF.

The chain carries TRBV7-8 and TRBJ2-3; 9 bases are a match to TRBD2. This CDR3 has 19 amino acids. CDR1 is SGHVS, CDR2 FQNEAQ, per germline. The V gene end was trimmed by 1 base and the J gene end by 1 base; junction bases not matched to a gene: 12. The CDR3, as DNA: TGTGCCAGCAGCTTAGTAACTCGAGGAGCGGGGGGACGCACAGATACGCAGTATTTT. Translation gives CASSLVTRGAGGRTDTQYF.

The DNA of the CDR3 is TGTGCCAGCAGTTACGACACGAATAACTATGGCTACACCTTC. Protein: CASSYDTNNYGYTF. The chain recombines TRBV6-5 with TRBJ1-2; D is ambiguous. This CDR3 region has 14 residues. V was shortened by 2 bases and J by 1 base, with 8 bases between the two germline ends. The germline V gene encodes CDR1 MNHEY and CDR2 SVGAGI.

Only a few counts were recorded for this clonotype. V and J are TRBV6-2 or TRBV6-3 and TRBJ2-3, with 8 bases that match TRBD2. The CDR3 has 17 amino acids. Germline CDR1 is MNHEY and CDR2 is SVGEGT. Trimming removed 5 bases from V and 3 bases from J; junction bases left unmatched: 13. This CDR3 reads CASSSLRGANGTDTQYF. Here the CDR3 DNA reads TGTGCCAGCAGTAGCCTGCGGGGGGCGAATGGAACAGATACGCAGTATTTT.

The CDR3 sequence: CASSLGPDGAKLFF. The CDR3 DNA sequence: TGTGCCAGCAGCTTAGGCCCAGATGGGGCGAAACTGTTTTTT. V is TRBV7-9 and J is TRBJ1-4, with a tentative D call TRBD1 (5 bases). V gave up 1 base and J gave up 11 bases, with 14 bases separating them. The germline gives CDR1 SEHNR, CDR2 FQNEAQ (reference sequence). This CDR3 comprises 14 residues.

This clonotype has just a few counts. The CDR3 here is CASSIGTDTEAFF. The CDR3 DNA follows: TGTGCCAGCAGCATCGGGACAGACACTGAAGCTTTCTTT. The chain joins TRBV11-2 to TRBJ1-1; 7 bases match TRBD1. Germline V gives CDR1 SGHAT, CDR2 FQNNGV. V was clipped by 5 bases and J by 3 bases; unmatched bases: 3. CDR3 length: 13 residues.

The chain couples TRBV12-3 or TRBV12-4 to TRBJ2-3; 8 bases line up with TRBD2. The CDR3 extends over 15 amino acids. J was trimmed by 1 base and V by 4 bases; bases with no gene match: 4. The CDR3 DNA is TGTGCCAGCAGTTCCGCAGCGGGGGGCACAGATACGCAGTATTTT. It codes for CASSSAAGGTDTQYF.

The chain is built from TRBV4-1 and TRBJ1-5; 7 bases match TRBD1. CDR3 size: 17 residues. The germline gives CDR1 MGHRA, CDR2 YSYEKL. Losses at the gene ends were 1 base for V and 5 bases for J; bases not matched to a gene: 11. CDR3: CASSQGEQGRIDQPQHF. CDR3 DNA: TGCGCCAGCAGCCAAGGGGAACAGGGGAGGATAGATCAGCCCCAGCATTTT.

The chain has TRBV7-2 and TRBJ1-5, with D tentatively TRBD1 (5 bases). Looked up from germline, CDR1 is SGHTA and CDR2 is FQGNSA. V shed 4 bases and J shed 1 base, with 11 bases lying between them. The CDR3 contains 15 residues. The CDR3 nucleotides read TGTGCCAGCAGCTACGGGTGGGGGAGCAATCAGCCCCAGCATTTT. Protein product: CASSYGWGSNQPQHF.

The table lists this clonotype with many counts. The chain is built from TRBV5-6 and TRBJ1-5; D is uncertain. Germline V gene data show CDR1 as SGHDT and CDR2 as YYEEEE. Trimming cost V 5 bases and J 1 base, with 13 bases left between them. This CDR3 has 15 residues. The CDR3: CASSKTSGSNQPQHF. The CDR3, as DNA: TGTGCCAGCAGTAAGACCTCTGGAAGCAATCAGCCCCAGCATTTT.

This clonotype has a handful of counts. The chain is built from TRBV6-1 and TRBJ2-5, with 7 bases that match TRBD1. V was pared by 6 bases and J by 1 base, with 8 bases of the junction left unmatched. The CDR3 has 15 residues. In germline, CDR1 is MNHNS, CDR2 SASEGT. The CDR3: CASRPLTGAQETQYF. CDR3 nucleotide sequence: TGTGCCAGCAGACCCTTAACAGGGGCCCAAGAGACCCAGTACTTC.

A few counts support this clonotype. J is TRBJ1-5 and V is TRBV6-1, with D possibly TRBD1 on 5 matching bases. This CDR3 is built from 16 residues. Looked up from germline, CDR1 is MNHNS and CDR2 is SASEGT. V lost 2 bases and J lost 0, with 11 bases in between. This CDR3 is CASSEPPGYSNQPQHF. For the CDR3, the DNA is TGTGCCAGCAGTGAACCACCAGGGTATAGCAATCAGCCCCAGCATTTT.

This clonotype was picked up a small number of times. V gene TRBV4-3 combines with J gene TRBJ2-1, with TRBD2 as a possible D gene (5 bases). This CDR3 is 13 amino acids long. The germline gives CDR1 LGHNA, CDR2 YSLEER. V was clipped by 2 bases and J by 12 bases, with 14 bases between them. This CDR3 is CASSQSPMAGQFF. The CDR3 DNA reads TGCGCCAGCAGCCAAAGCCCCATGGCGGGGCAGTTCTTC.

The chain links TRBV12-3 or TRBV12-4 to TRBJ1-1; D remains unclear. This CDR3 spans 14 amino acids. V was pared by 4 bases and J by 7 bases, with 16 bases between. Written as DNA, the CDR3 is TGTGCCAGCAGTTCCTTTATCGTCGGGGATGAAGCTTTCTTT. This codes for CASSSFIVGDEAFF.

Points on this clonotype: A read error may be the cause here, since a much bigger clone is one base away. The chain uses TRBV9 and TRBJ1-5; D is unclear. The germline CDR1 and CDR2 sequences are SGDLS and YYNGEE. CDR3 size: 13 residues. The CDR3 reads CASSVEDSQSQHF. The CDR3 region has the DNA TGTGCCAGCAGCGTAGAAGATAGTCAGTCCCAGCATTTT.

This chain uses TRBV5-6 with TRBJ2-1, with a weak D call TRBD2 (6 bases). V gave up 4 bases and J gave up 0 bases, with 11 bases separating them. From germline, CDR1 is SGHDT and CDR2 YYEEEE. This CDR3 region has 15 residues. The CDR3 DNA reads TGTGCCAGCAGCCGGGACTGGGCCTCCTACAATGAGCAGTTCTTC. Protein: CASSRDWASYNEQFF. The whole variable domain, filled in from reference TRBV5-6 and TRBJ2-1, reads DAGVTQSPTHLIKTRGQQVTLRCSPKSGHDTVSWYQQALGQGPQFIFQYYEEEERQRGNFPDRFSGHQFPNYSSELNVNALLLGDSALYLCASSRDWASYNEQFFGPGTRLTVL.